This T cell receptor beta chain originates from a study of control samples from healthy donors and cancer patients. V was pared by 3 bases and J by 7 bases, with 6 bases of the junction left unmatched. CDR3 length equals 15 residues. The V gene's germline CDR1 is KGHSH and CDR2 LQKENI. TCRdb's copy holds only in-frame clones and misses some; the assay was immunoSEQ multiplex PCR. The sample consists of about 250,000 clones, roughly 80% of them appearing once. This chain links TRBV18 with TRBJ1-2; TRBD1 matches at 12 bases. The sequencing sample was made of PBMCs. The sequence derives from a woman aged 55-69 years with lung cancer. CDR3 in DNA: TGTGCCAGCTCACCCGGGACAGGGGGCGAAGGTGGCTACACCTTC. This sequence encodes CASSPGTGGEGGYTF.